This TCR beta chain emerged from a study of blood T cell repertoires in COVID-19. Study summary: Acute and convalescent COVID-19 specimens originated in the United States, Italy and Spain. The analysed material was cDNA or gDNA that came from T cells, B-cell-depleted T cells, or PBMCs.

The Seattle patients, enrolled during active infection, were followed longitudinally. Per the original methods: Reference gene primer amplification gave nucleated cell count estimates. Sequenced by immunoSEQ multiplex PCR; TCRdb stores in-frame clones only, minus some. Clonal size and the V and J genes are those of that table, whereas D and trimming came from the DNA. The table records over 60,000 clones, 76% of them present only once. The sample was peripheral blood. This clonotype originated in a man between 60 and 75 years old with COVID-19, enrolled during active disease.

This CDR3 is CASSVAVGVYEQYF. The CDR3 nucleotides are TGTGCCAGCAGCGTAGCTGTAGGGGTCTACGAGCAGTACTTC. The chain carries TRBV9 and TRBJ2-7; D possibly corresponds to TRBD1 (5 bases). From germline, CDR1 is SGDLS and CDR2 YYNGEE. This CDR3 has 14 residues. The V end was cut by 0 bases, the J end by 3 bases, with 10 bases between.